The entry below gives a single TCR beta chain sequence along with its context. Its antigen is currently not known. Base qualities were left out, and no much larger clone turns up one base away. The CDR3 contains 16 residues, cysteine and phenylalanine counted. Solely the CDR3 DNA is kept, with 48 bases framed from the first base. V has 3 bases trimmed and J has 0 bases trimmed; junction bases matching no gene number 5. From the germline V gene, CDR1 is MNHNS and CDR2 is SASEGT. CD4+ T cells from unexposed donors were collected before the COVID-19 pandemic (2011-2018). Naive and memory CD4+ T cells were separated from cryopreserved PBMCs through CD4 enrichment, which was followed by EasySep naive CD4+ T cell enrichment. The leukapheresis product for the unexposed donors was obtained through commercial purchase. Ficoll-Paque PLUS gradient centrifugation was used to isolate PBMCs from leukapheresis product or whole blood. PBMCs were either cryopreserved at -140°C or used fresh in the expansion assay. The QIAamp Micro DNA Kit was used to extract genomic DNA from the CD4+ T cells.

The data were taken from a study of CD4 T cells in relation to SARS-CoV-2 and coronaviruses (dated by TCRdb to the early 2020s). Regarding the study in general: Patient-derived lymphoblastoid cell lines were used to map the HLA restriction of shared crossreactive spike epitopes. At the level of individual TCR clonotypes, the study evaluated whether memory CD4+ T cells crossreact between the spike proteins of SARS-CoV-2 and those of common cold coronaviruses. Samples from a few pre-COVID donors and the naive versus memory experiments were sequenced with the Adaptive Biotechnologies TCR-sequencing kit; other data were Illumina-based. For other donors in the study, expansion assays were sequenced with a different, Illumina-based TCR-beta assay. Study-wide findings and limitations: Naive versus memory sequencing indicated that memory recall responses, rather than primary responses primed during culture, are detected by the assay. Crossreactive clones showed significantly weaker SARS-CoV-2-driven expansion than monoreactive clones, consistent with antigenic imprinting. Because the crossreactivity analysis focused on spike protein, crossreactivity against other viral proteins was not assessed. The study was constrained by small numbers of patients and of tested TCRs. In about 60% of donors, memory CD4+ clonotypes turned up that crossrecognized SARS-CoV-2 and at least one common cold coronavirus spike. No donor contributed both pre-pandemic and post-infection samples, which limited tracing the source of pre-existing responses.

DNA from uncultured naive and memory CD4+ T cells underwent immunoSEQ TCR-beta sequencing at deep resolution. Per the authors' processing: Preprocessing removed nonproductive sequences and CDR3s not starting with C, not ending with F or W, or shorter than 7 amino acids. Cultured and uncultured naive and memory CD4+ repertoires were searched for previously identified spike- and CEF-reactive CDR3s. CDR3 homology was quantified as pairwise Levenshtein distance, calculated with the stringdist R package after three terminal residues were trimmed from each end. The table comes from immuneACCESS by way of TCRdb, which keeps in-frame sequences with V and J called. Part of the clones is missing from these tables; in studies checked, under half for an unresolved V gene and the rest for unknown reasons. The V and J calls and clone size were taken over from that table, and D and trimming were inferred from the DNA. This sample gives 50,000 to 70,000 clones in total; about 87% of them show up just once. The top ten constitute around 1.5% of the sample.

The TCR originated in a human donor in good health. The chain is assembled from TRBV6-1 and TRBJ2-3, and TRBD2 aligns with 8 junction nucleotides. Sequencing used memory CD4+ T cells from PBMCs. The sample's cell subset or site label, decoded: memory (non-naive) CD4+ T cells. The CDR3 here reads CASSDPSGSSTDTQYF. The bases read TGTGCCAGCAGTGACCCTAGCGGGTCTAGCACAGATACGCAGTATTTT.